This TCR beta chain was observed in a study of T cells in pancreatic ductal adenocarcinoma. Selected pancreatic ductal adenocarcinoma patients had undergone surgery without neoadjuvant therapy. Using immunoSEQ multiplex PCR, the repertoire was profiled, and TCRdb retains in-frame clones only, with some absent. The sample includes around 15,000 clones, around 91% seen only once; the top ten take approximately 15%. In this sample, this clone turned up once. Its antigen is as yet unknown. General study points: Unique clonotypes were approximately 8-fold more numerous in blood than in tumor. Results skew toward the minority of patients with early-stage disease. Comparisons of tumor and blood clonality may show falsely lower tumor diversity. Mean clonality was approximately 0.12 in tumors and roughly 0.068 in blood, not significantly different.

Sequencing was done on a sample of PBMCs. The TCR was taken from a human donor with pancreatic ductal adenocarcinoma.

CDR3 loop: CASSVGTAAYEQYF. CDR3 nucleotides: TGTGCCAGCAGCGTCGGGACAGCAGCCTACGAGCAGTACTTC. The J gene is TRBJ2-7, the V gene TRBV7-2, with TRBD1 matching over 7 bases. In germline, CDR1 is SGHTA, CDR2 FQGNSA. Trimming took 5 bases from V and 2 from J; bases not matched to a gene: 6. This CDR3 is 14 amino acids long.